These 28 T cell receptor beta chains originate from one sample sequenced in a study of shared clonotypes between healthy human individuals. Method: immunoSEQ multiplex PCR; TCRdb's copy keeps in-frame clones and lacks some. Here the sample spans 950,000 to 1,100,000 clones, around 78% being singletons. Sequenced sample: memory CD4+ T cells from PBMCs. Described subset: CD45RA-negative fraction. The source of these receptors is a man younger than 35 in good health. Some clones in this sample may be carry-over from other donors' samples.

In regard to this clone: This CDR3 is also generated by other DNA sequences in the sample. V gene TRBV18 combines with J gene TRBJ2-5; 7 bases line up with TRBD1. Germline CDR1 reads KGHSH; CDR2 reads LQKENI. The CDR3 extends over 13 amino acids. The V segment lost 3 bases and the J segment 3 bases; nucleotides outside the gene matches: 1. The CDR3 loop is CASSPGQKETQYF. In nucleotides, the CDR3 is TGTGCCAGCTCACCGGGACAGAAAGAGACCCAGTACTTC. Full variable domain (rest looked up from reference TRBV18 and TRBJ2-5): NAGVMQNPRHLVRRRGQEARLRCSPMKGHSHVYWYRQLPEEGLKFMVYLQKENIIDESGMPKERFSAEFPKEGPSILRIQQVVRGDSAAYFCASSPGQKETQYFGPGTRLLVL.

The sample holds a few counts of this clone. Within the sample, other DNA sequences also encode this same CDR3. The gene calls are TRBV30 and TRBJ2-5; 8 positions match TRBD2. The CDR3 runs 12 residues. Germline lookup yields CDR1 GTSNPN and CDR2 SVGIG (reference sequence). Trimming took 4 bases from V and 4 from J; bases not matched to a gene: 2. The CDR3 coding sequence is TGTGCCTGGAATGCGGGAGGAGAGACCCAGTACTTC. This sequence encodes CAWNAGGETQYF.

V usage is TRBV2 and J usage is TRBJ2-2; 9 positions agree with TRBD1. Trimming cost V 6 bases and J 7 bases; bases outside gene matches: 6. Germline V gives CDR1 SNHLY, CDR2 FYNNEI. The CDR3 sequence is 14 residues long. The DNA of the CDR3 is TGTGCCAGCAGCCCGGGACAGGGAGTCGGGGAGCTGTTTTTT. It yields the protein CASSPGQGVGELFF.

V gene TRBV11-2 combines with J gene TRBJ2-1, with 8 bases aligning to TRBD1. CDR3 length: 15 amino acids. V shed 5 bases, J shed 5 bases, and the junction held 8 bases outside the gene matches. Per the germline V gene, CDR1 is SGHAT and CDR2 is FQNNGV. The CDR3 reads CASSPRQGLNNEQFF. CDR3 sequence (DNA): TGTGCCAGCAGCCCACGACAGGGGCTTAACAATGAGCAGTTCTTC.

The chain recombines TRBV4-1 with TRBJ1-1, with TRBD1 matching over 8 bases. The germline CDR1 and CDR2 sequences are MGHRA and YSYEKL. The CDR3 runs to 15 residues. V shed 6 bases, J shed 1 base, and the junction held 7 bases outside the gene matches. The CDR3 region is CASRHIGQGNTEAFF. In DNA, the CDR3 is TGCGCCAGCAGACACATAGGACAGGGGAACACTGAAGCTTTCTTT.

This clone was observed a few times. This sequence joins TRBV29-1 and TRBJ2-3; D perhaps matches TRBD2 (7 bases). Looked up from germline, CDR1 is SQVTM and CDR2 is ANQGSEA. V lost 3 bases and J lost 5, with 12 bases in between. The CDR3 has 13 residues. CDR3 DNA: TGCAGCGTTGACCGGGGGGCGAGAGATACGCAGTATTTT. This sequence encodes CSVDRGARDTQYF.

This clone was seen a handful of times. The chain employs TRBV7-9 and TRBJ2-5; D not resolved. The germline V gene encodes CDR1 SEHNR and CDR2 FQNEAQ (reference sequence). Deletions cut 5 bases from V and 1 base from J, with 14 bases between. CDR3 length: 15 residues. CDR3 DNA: TGTGCCAGCAGCCCCAGCTCGCGGACCCAAGAGACCCAGTACTTC. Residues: CASSPSSRTQETQYF.

The CDR3, as DNA: TGTGCCAGCAGTGAATACGGTTTCGATCAGCCCCAGCATTTT. The encoded protein is CASSEYGFDQPQHF. The genes are TRBV2 and TRBJ1-5; D is unclear. V was trimmed by 2 bases and J by 5 bases, leaving 10 bases between them. The V gene's germline CDR1 is SNHLY and CDR2 FYNNEI. CDR3 length: 14 residues.

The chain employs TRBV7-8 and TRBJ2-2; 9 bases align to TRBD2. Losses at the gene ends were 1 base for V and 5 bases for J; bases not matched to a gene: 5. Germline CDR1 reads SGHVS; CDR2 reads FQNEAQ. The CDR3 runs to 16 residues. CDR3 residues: CASSLGLAGYTGELFF. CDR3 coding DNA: TGTGCCAGCAGCTTAGGGCTAGCGGGGTATACCGGGGAGCTGTTTTTT.

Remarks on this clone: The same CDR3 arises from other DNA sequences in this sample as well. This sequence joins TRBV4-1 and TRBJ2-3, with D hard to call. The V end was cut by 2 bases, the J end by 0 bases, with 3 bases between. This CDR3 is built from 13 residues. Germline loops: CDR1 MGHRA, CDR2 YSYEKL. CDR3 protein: CASSQPSTDTQYF. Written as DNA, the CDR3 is TGCGCCAGCAGCCAACCGAGCACAGATACGCAGTATTTT.

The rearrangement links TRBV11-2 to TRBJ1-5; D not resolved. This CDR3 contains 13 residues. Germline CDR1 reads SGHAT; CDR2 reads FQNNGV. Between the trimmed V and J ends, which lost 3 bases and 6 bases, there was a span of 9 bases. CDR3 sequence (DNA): TGTGCCAGCAGCTTTCAGGCGGGTCAGCCCCAGCATTTT. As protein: CASSFQAGQPQHF. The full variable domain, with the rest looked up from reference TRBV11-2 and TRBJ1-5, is EAGVAQSPRYKIIEKRQSVAFWCNPISGHATLYWYQQILGQGPKLLIQFQNNGVVDDSQLPKDRFSAERLKGVDSTLKIQPAKLEDSAVYLCASSFQAGQPQHFGDGTRLSIL.

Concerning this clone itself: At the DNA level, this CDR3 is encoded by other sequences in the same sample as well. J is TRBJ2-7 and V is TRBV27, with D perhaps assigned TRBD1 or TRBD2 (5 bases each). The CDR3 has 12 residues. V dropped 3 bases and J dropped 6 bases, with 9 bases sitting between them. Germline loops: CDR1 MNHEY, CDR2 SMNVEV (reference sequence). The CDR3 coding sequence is TGTGCCAGCAGTTTTCGGGGCGGCGAGCAGTACTTC. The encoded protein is CASSFRGGEQYF.

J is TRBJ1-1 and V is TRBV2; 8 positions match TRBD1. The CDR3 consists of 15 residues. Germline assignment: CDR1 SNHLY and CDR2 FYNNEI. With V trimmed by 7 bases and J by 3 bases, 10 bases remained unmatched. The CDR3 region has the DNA TGTGCCAGCACCGCTCAGGGGGCTGGGGACACTGAAGCTTTCTTT. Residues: CASTAQGAGDTEAFF.

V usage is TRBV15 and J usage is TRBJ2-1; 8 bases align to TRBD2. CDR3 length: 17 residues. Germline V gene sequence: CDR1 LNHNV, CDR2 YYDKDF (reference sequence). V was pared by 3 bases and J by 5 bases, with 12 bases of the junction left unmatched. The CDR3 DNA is TGTGCCACCAGCAGGCCTGGGGGTAGCGGGATGAACAATGAGCAGTTCTTC. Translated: CATSRPGGSGMNNEQFF. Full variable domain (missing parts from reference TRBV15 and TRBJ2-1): DAMVIQNPRYQVTQFGKPVTLSCSQTLNHNVMYWYQQKSSQAPKLLFHYYDKDFNNEADTPDNFQSRRPNTSFCFLDIRSPGLGDTAMYLCATSRPGGSGMNNEQFFGPGTRLTVL.

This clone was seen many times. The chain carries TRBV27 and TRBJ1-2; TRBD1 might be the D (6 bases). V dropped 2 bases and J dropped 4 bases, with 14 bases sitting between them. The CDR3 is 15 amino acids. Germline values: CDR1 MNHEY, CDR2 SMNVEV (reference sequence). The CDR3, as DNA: TGTGCCAGCAGTTTAGCGGGGGTAGGGGGCTATGGCTACACCTTC. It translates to CASSLAGVGGYGYTF.

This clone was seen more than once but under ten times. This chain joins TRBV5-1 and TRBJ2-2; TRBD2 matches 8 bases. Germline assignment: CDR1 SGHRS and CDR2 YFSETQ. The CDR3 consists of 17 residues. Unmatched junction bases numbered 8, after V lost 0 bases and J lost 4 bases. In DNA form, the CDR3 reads TGCGCCAGCAGCTTGGCGCCCAGCGGGAGCGCCACCGGGGAGCTGTTTTTT. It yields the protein CASSLAPSGSATGELFF. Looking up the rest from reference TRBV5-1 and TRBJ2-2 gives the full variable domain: KAGVTQTPRYLIKTRGQQVTLSCSPISGHRSVSWYQQTPGQGLQFLFEYFSETQRNKGNFPGRFSGRQFSNSRSEMNVSTLELGDSALYLCASSLAPSGSATGELFFGEGSRLTVL.

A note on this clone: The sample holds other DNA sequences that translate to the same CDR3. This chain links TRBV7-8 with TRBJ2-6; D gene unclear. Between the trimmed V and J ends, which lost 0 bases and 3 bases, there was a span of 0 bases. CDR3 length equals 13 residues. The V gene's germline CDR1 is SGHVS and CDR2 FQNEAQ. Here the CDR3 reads CASSLAGANVLTF. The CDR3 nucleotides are TGTGCCAGCAGCTTAGCTGGGGCCAACGTCCTGACTTTC.

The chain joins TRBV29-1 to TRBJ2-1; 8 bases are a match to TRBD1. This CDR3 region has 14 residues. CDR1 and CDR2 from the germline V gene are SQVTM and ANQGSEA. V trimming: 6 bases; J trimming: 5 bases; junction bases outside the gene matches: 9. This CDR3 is CSVQDRGLNNEQFF. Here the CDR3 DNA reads TGCAGCGTCCAAGACAGGGGCCTCAACAATGAGCAGTTCTTC.

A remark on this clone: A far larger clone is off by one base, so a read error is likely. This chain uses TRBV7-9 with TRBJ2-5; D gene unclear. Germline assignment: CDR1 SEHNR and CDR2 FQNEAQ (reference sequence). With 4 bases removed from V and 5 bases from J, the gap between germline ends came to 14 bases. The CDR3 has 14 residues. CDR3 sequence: CASSSETAGETQYF. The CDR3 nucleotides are TGTGCCAGCAGCTCCGAGACCGCCGGGGAGACCCAGTACTTC. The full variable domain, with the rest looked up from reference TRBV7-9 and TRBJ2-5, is DTGVSQNPRHKITKRGQNVTFRCDPISEHNRLYWYRQTLGQGPEFLTYFQNEAQLEKSRLLSDRFSAERPKGSFSTLEIQRTEQGDSAMYLCASSSETAGETQYFGPGTRLLVL.

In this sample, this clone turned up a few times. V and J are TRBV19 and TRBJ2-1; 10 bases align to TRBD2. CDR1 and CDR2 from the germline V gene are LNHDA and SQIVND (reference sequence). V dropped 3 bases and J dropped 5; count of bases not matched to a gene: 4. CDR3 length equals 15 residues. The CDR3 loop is CASSIFSGRHNEQFF. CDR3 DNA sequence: TGTGCCAGTAGTATCTTTAGCGGGAGGCACAATGAGCAGTTCTTC. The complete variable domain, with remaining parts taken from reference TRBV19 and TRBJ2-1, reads DGGITQSPKYLFRKEGQNVTLSCEQNLNHDAMYWYRQDPGQGLRLIYYSQIVNDFQKGDIAEGYSVSREKKESFPLTVTSAQKNPTAFYLCASSIFSGRHNEQFFGPGTRLTVL.

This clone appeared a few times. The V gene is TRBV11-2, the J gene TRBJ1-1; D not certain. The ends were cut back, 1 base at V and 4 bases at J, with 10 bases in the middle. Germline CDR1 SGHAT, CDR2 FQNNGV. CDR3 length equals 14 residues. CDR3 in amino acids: CASSLAPTSTEAFF. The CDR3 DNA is TGTGCCAGCAGCTTAGCCCCTACCAGCACTGAAGCTTTCTTT.

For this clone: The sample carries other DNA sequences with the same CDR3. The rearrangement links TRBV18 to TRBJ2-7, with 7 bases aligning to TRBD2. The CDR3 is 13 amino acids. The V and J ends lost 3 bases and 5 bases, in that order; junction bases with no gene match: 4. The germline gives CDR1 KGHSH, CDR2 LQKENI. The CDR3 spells CASSPPGRDEQYF. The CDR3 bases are TGTGCCAGCTCACCCCCGGGGAGGGACGAGCAGTACTTC.

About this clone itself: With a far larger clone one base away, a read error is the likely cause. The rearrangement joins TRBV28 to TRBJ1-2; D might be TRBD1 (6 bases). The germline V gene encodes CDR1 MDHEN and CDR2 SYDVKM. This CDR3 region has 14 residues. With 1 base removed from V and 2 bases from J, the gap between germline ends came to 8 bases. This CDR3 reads CASSLYQGNYGYTF. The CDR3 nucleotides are TGTGCCAGCAGTTTATACCAGGGGAACTATGGCTACACCTTC.

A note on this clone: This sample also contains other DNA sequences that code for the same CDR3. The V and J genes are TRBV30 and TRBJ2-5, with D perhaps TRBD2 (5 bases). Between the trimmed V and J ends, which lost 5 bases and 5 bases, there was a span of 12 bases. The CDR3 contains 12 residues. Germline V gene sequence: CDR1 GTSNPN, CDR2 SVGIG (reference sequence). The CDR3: CAWSGGGETQYF. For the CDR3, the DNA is TGTGCCTGGTCCGGAGGTGGGGAGACCCAGTACTTC.

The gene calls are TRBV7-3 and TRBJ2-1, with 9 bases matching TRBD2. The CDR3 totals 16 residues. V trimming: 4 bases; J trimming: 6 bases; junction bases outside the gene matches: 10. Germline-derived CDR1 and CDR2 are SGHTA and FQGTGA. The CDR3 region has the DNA TGTGCCAGCAGCTATACTGGGCTAGCGGGGACCAATGAGCAGTTCTTC. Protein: CASSYTGLAGTNEQFF. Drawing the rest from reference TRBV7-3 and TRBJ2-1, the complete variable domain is GAGVSQTPSNKVTEKGKYVELRCDPISGHTALYWYRQSLGQGPEFLIYFQGTGAADDSGLPNDRFFAVRPEGSVSTLKIQRTERGDSAVYLCASSYTGLAGTNEQFFGPGTRLTVL.

The CDR3 coding sequence is TGTGCCAGCAGCCGAGGTATTGACAGGGGCACTGAAGCTTTCTTT. It codes for CASSRGIDRGTEAFF. The V gene is TRBV6-6, the J gene TRBJ1-1; the match to TRBD1 covers 8 bases. Germline V gene data show CDR1 as MNHNY and CDR2 as SVGAGI (reference sequence). The CDR3 has 15 residues. Trimming cost V 6 bases and J 4 bases; bases outside gene matches: 10.

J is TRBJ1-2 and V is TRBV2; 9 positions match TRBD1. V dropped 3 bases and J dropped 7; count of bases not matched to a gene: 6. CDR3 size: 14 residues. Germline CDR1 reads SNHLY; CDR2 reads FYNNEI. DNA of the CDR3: TGTGCCAGCAGTGACCTCGGGACAGGGTTTGGCTACACCTTC. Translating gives CASSDLGTGFGYTF.

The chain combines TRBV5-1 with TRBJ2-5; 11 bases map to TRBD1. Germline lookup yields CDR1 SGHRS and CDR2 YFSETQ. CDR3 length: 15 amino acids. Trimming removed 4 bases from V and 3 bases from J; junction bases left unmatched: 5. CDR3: CASSRGTGGEETQYF. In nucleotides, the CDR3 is TGCGCCAGCAGCAGAGGGACAGGGGGAGAAGAGACCCAGTACTTC.